What follows are 11 T cell receptor beta chains derived from one specimen sequenced in a study of human T cells and chemical hapten exposure. Noted time point: patch test 2, 6 weeks after DPC sensitization. Treatment described: therapeutic diphenylcyclopropenone sensitization with weekly scalp DPC. From the RACE reads, TCRdb called clonotypes with MiXCR, one entry per CDR3 protein. Among about 96,000 distinct CDR3 sequences, over 7.5% were seen once, and the ten largest hold approximately 2%. The material was whole blood, obtained in connection with sensitization to the hapten diphenylcyclopropenone (DPC). These receptors originate from a woman aged 40 to 50 with alopecia areata. Some clones in this sample may be carry-over from other donors' samples.

This clonotype was picked up a small number of times. This chain uses TRBV6-2 or TRBV6-3 with TRBJ1-1, with D perhaps matching TRBD1 (6 bases). Trimming removed 6 bases from V and 2 bases from J, with 16 bases in between. CDR1 and CDR2 from the germline V gene are MNHEY and SVGEGT. The CDR3 extends over 15 amino acids. CDR3 region: CASSLTRTVNTEAFF. The CDR3 nucleotides are TGTGCCAGCAGCCTTACTCGGACAGTCAACACTGAAGCTTTCTTT.

This clonotype was observed a handful of times. The CDR3 sequence: CASRASFEQYF. In nucleotides, the CDR3 is TGTGCCAGCAGGGCCTCGTTTGAGCAGTACTTC. This chain uses TRBV28 with TRBJ2-7, with no clear D. The CDR3 runs 11 residues. The ends were cut back, 6 bases at V and 7 bases at J, with 10 bases in the middle. CDR1 MDHEN and CDR2 SYDVKM come from the germline V gene.

This clonotype has ten or more counts. This sequence joins TRBV9 and TRBJ2-2; D is undetermined. The CDR3 runs to 16 residues. V lost 0 bases to trimming and J lost 2 bases, with 11 bases between them. Germline assignment: CDR1 SGDLS and CDR2 YYNGEE. The CDR3 DNA sequence: TGTGCCAGCAGCGTAGGTTACAGCCTTAACACCGGGGAGCTGTTTTTT. Amino acids: CASSVGYSLNTGELFF.

This clonotype was observed at least ten times. The chain has TRBV5-6 and TRBJ1-4; D remains unclear. This CDR3 has 15 amino acids. Germline lookup yields CDR1 SGHDT and CDR2 YYEEEE. Trimming stripped 1 base from V and 7 bases from J, with 14 bases between. In DNA form, the CDR3 reads TGTGCCAGCAGCTTGACGCGGAGTGAGTCTGAAAAACTGTTTTTT. Residues: CASSLTRSESEKLFF.

This clonotype was seen ten or more times. The CDR3 DNA sequence: TGTGCCAGCAGTCCATCGGGACTAGCCTATGAGCAGTTCTTC. Amino acids: CASSPSGLAYEQFF. The V and J genes are TRBV27 and TRBJ2-1; 9 positions agree with TRBD2. The CDR3 runs to 14 residues. Germline CDR1 MNHEY, CDR2 SMNVEV (reference sequence). Trimming removed 5 bases from V and 8 bases from J; junction bases left unmatched: 7.

This clonotype has just a few counts. This rearrangement joins TRBV4-3 to TRBJ2-1; 15 bases are a match to TRBD2. CDR3 size: 18 residues. CDR1 is LGHNA and CDR2 is YSLEER in the germline V gene. J gave up 7 bases and V 0 bases, and 7 bases lay outside the gene matches. The CDR3 DNA is TGCGCCAGCAGCCAAGATTTAGTGGGGACTAGCGGGAGGAATGAGCAGTTCTTC. It specifies CASSQDLVGTSGRNEQFF.

The V gene is TRBV5-1, the J gene TRBJ2-5, with TRBD2 matching 7 bases. Germline CDR1 SGHRS, CDR2 YFSETQ. The CDR3 runs to 16 residues. After removal of 5 bases from V and 1 base from J, the junction contained 11 bases not matched to a gene. The CDR3 DNA reads TGCGCCAGCAGACGTCTAACTAGCGCCCTCCAAGAGACCCAGTACTTC. Translated, it gives CASRRLTSALQETQYF.

This clonotype was detected many times. The chain joins TRBV11-2 to TRBJ2-7, with D maybe TRBD1 (5 bases). From germline, CDR1 is SGHAT and CDR2 FQNNGV. This CDR3 region has 18 residues. The germline V and J ends were trimmed by 6 bases and 3 bases, with 27 bases remaining between them. The CDR3 is CASRIWGRTPVAGYEQYF. As DNA, the CDR3 is TGTGCCAGCAGGATTTGGGGCCGAACACCGGTAGCTGGCTACGAGCAGTACTTC.

This chain uses TRBV7-9 with TRBJ2-7; possible D gene TRBD2, 6 bases. This CDR3 region has 15 residues. Per germline, CDR1 SEHNR and CDR2 FQNEAQ (reference sequence). The V end was cut by 2 bases, the J end by 2 bases, with 13 bases between. CDR3 sequence reads: CASSLTSSDPYEQYF. CDR3 nucleotide sequence: TGTGCCAGCAGCTTAACGTCTAGCGACCCCTACGAGCAGTACTTC.

This clonotype was recorded at least ten times. The chain links TRBV7-3 to TRBJ2-3, with 9 bases aligning to TRBD1. This CDR3 is 17 amino acids long. Looked up from germline, CDR1 is SGHTA and CDR2 is FQGTGA. Losses at the gene ends were 2 bases for V and 4 bases for J; bases not matched to a gene: 10. In nucleotides, the CDR3 is TGTGCCAGCAGCTTACAGTCGGGACAGGGAACGCCAGATACGCAGTATTTT. As protein: CASSLQSGQGTPDTQYF.

This clonotype was picked up a small number of times. This chain links TRBV7-2 with TRBJ2-1; 8 positions match TRBD1. The V and J ends lost 5 bases and 3 bases, in that order; junction bases with no gene match: 6. Germline V gene lookup returns CDR1 SGHTA and CDR2 FQGNSA. This CDR3 has 15 amino acids. DNA for the CDR3: TGTGCCAGCAGCCCAGACAGGGGATTCTACAATGAGCAGTTCTTC. Its translation is CASSPDRGFYNEQFF.